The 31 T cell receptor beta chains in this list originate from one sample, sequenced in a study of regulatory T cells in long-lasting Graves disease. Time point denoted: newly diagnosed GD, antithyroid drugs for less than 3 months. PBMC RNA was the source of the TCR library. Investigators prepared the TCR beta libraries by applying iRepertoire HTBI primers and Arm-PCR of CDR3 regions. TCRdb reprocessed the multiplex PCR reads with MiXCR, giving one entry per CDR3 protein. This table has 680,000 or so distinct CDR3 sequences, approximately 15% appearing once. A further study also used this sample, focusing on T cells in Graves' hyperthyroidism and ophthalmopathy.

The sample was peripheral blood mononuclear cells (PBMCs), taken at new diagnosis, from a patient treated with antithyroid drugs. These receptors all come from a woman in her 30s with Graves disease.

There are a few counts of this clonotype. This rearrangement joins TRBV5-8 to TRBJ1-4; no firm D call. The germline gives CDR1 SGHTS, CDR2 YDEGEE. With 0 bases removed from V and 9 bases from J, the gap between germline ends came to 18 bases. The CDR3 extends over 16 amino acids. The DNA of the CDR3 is TGTGCCAGCAGCTTGGTTGGCGCTCTGAAGGAGAAAAAACTGTTTTTT. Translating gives CASSLVGALKEKKLFF.

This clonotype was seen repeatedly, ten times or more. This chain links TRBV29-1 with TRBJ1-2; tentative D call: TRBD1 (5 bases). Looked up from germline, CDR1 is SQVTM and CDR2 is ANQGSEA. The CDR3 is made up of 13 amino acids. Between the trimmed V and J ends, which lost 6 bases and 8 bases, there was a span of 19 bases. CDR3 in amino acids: CSVLVGQNIGYTF. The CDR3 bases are TGCAGCGTCCTAGTGGGGCAGAATATCGGCTACACCTTC.

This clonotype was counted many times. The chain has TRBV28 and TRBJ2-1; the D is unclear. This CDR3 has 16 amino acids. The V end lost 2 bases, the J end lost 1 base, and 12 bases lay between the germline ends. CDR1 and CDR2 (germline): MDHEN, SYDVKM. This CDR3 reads CASSLLWAGSYNEQFF. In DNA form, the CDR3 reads TGTGCCAGCAGTTTACTGTGGGCTGGATCCTACAATGAGCAGTTCTTC.

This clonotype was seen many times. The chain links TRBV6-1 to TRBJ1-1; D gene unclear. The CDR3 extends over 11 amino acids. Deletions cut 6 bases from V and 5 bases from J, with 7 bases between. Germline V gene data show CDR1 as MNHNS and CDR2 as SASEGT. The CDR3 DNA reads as TGTGCCAGCAGCAGGATGACTGAAGCTTTCTTT. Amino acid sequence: CASSRMTEAFF.

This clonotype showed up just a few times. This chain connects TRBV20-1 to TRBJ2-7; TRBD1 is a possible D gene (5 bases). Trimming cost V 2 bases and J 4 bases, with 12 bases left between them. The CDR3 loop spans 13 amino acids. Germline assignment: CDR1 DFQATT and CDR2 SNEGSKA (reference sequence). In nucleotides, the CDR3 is TGCAGTGCTAGACCACAGGTCAAATACGAGCAGTACTTC. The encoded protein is CSARPQVKYEQYF.

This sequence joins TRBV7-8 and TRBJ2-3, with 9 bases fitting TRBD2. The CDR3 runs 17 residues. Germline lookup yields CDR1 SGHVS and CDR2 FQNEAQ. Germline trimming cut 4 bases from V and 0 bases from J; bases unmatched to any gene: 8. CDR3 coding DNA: TGTGCCAGCAGCTGGGAGCTTAGCGGGAGTAGCACAGATACGCAGTATTTT. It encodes CASSWELSGSSTDTQYF.

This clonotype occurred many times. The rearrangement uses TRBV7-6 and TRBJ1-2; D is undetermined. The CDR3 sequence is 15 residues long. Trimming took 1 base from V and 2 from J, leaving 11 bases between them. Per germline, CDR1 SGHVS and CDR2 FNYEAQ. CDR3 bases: TGTGCCAGCAGCTTAGAACACGGTCTCAACTATGGCTACACCTTC. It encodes CASSLEHGLNYGYTF.

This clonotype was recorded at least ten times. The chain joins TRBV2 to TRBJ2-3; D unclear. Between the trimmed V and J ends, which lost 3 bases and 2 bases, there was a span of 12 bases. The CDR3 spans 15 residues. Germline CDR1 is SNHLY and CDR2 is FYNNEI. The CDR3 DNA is TGTGCCAGCAGTGATTGGGCAGGATACACAGATACGCAGTATTTT. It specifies CASSDWAGYTDTQYF.

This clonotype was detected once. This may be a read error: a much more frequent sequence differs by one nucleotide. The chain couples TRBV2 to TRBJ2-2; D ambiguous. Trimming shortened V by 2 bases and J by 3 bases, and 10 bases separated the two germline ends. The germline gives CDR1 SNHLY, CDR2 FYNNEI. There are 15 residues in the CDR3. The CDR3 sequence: CASSESSVDTGELFF. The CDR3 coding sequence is TGTGCCAGCAGTGAATCGAGCGTTGACACCGGGGAGCTGTTTTTT.

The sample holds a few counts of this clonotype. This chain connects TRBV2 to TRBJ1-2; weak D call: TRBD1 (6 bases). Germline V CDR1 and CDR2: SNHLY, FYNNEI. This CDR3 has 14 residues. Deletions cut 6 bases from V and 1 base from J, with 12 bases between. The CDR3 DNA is TGTGCCAGCAGGCCCCAACAGGGTAACTATGGCTACACCTTC. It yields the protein CASRPQQGNYGYTF.

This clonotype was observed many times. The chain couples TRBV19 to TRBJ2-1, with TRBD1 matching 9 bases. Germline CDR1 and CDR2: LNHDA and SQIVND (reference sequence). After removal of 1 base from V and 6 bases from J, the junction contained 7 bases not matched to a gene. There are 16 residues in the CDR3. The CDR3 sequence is CASSIGGTGYRNEQFF. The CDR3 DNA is TGTGCCAGTAGTATAGGAGGGACAGGGTATCGCAATGAGCAGTTCTTC.

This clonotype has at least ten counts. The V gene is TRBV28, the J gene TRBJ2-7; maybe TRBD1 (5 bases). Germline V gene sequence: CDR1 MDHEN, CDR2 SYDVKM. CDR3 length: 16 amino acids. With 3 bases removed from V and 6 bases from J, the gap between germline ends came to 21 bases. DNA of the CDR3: TGTGCCAGCAGTTTGGTCCTCCAGGGTTTTTCGTCCGAGCAGTACTTC. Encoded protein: CASSLVLQGFSSEQYF.

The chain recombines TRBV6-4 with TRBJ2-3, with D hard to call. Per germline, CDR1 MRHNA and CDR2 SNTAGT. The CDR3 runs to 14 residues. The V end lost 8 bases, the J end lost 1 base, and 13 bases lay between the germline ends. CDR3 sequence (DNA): TGTGCCAGCTTATGGTCGGGTCGCACAGATACGCAGTATTTT. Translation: CASLWSGRTDTQYF.

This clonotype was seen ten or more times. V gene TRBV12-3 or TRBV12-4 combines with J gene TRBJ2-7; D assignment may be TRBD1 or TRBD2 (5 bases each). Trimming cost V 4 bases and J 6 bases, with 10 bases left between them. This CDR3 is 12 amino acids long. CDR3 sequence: CASSWLGTEQYF. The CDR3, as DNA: TGTGCCAGCAGTTGGCTCGGGACCGAGCAGTACTTC.

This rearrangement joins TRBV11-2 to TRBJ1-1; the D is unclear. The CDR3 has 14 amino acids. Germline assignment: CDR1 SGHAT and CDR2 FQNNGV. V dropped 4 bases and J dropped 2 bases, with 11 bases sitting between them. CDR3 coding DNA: TGTGCCAGCAGCTCCGGTTGGGGAAACACTGAAGCTTTCTTT. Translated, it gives CASSSGWGNTEAFF.

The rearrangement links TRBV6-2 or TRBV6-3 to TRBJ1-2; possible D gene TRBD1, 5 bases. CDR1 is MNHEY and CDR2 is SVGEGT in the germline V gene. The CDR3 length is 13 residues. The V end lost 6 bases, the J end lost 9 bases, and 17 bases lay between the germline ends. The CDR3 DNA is TGTGCCAGCAGGGCGACAGCCAGGGCCCGCTACACCTTC. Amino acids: CASRATARARYTF.

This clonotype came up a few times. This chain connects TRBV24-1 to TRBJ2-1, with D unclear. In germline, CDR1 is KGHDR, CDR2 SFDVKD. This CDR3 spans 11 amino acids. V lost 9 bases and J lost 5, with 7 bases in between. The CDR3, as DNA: TGTGCCACCGATGGAGACAATGAGCAGTTCTTC. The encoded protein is CATDGDNEQFF.

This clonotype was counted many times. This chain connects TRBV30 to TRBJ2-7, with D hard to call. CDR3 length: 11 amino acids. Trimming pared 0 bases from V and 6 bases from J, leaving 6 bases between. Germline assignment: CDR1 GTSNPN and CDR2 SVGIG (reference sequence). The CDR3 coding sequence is TGTGCCTGGAGTGTACTGGGCGAGCAGTACTTC. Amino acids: CAWSVLGEQYF.

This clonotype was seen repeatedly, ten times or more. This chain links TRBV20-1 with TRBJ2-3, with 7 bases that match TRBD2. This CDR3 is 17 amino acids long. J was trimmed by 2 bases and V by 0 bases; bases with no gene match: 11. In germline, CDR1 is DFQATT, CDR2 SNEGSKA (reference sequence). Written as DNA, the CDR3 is TGCAGTGCTAGAGACCCGACTAGCCGGCCTAACACAGATACGCAGTATTTT. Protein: CSARDPTSRPNTDTQYF.

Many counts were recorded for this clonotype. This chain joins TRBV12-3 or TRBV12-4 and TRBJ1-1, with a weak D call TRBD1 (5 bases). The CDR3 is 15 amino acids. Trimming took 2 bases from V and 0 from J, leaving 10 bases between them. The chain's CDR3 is CASSLWGDLNTEAFF. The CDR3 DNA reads TGTGCCAGCAGTTTATGGGGGGACTTGAACACTGAAGCTTTCTTT.

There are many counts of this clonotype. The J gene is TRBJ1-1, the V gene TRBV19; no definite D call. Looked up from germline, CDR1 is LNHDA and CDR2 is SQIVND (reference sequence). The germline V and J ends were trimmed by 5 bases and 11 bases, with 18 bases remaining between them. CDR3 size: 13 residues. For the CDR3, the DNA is TGTGCCAGTAGTCGAACCCAAGACAAGCTGGCTTTCTTT. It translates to CASSRTQDKLAFF.

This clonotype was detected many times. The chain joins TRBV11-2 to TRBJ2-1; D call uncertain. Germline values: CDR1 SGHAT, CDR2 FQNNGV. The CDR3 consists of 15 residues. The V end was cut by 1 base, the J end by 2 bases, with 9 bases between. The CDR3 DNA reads TGTGCCAGCAGCTTAGGAAACGGGCCCTACAATGAGCAGTTCTTC. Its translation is CASSLGNGPYNEQFF.

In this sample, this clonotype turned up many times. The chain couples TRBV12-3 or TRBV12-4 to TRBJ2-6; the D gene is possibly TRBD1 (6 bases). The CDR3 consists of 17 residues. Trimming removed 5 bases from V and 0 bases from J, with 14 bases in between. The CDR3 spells CASSPALRGSGANVLTF. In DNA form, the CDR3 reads TGTGCCAGCAGTCCGGCCCTCAGGGGCTCTGGGGCCAACGTCCTGACTTTC.

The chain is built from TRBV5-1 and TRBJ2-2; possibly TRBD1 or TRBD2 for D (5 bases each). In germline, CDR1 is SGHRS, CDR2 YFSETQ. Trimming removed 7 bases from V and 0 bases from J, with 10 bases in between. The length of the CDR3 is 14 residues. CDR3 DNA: TGCGCCAGCGAGGGGCGACCGAACACCGGGGAGCTGTTTTTT. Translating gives CASEGRPNTGELFF.

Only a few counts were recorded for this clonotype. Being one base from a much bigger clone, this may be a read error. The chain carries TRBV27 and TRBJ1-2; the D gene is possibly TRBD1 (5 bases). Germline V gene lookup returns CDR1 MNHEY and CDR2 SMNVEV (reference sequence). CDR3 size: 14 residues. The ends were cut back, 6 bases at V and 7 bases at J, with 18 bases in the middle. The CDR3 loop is CASRGTAAGCGYTF. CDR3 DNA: TGTGCCAGCAGGGGGACGGCGGCAGGCTGTGGCTACACCTTC.

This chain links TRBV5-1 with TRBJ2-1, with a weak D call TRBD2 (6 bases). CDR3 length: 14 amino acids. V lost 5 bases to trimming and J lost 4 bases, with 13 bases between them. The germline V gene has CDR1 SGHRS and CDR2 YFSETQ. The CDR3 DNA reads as TGCGCCAGCAGGACGGGGGAAAGATACAATGAGCAGTTCTTC. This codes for CASRTGERYNEQFF.

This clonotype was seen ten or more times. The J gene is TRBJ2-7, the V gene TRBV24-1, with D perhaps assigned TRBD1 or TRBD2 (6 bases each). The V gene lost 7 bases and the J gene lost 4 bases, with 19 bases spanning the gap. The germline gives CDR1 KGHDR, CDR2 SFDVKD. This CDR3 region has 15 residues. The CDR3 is CATSLGGAGSYEQYF. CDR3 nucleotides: TGTGCCACCAGCCTGGGGGGCGCGGGGTCTTACGAGCAGTACTTC.

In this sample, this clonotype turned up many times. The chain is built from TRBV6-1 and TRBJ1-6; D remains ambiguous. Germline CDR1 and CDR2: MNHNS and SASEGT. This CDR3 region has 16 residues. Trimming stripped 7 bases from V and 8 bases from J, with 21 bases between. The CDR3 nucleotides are TGTGCCAGCAAATCCGGACGTACAGTCGGCGATTCACCCCTCCACTTT. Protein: CASKSGRTVGDSPLHF.

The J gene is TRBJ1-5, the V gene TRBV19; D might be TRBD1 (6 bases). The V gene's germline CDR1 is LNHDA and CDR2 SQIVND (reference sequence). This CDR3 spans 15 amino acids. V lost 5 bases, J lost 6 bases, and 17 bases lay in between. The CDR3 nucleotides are TGTGCCAGTAGTTCTATTAGCGGGGGGCTTCAGCCCCAGCATTTT. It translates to CASSSISGGLQPQHF.

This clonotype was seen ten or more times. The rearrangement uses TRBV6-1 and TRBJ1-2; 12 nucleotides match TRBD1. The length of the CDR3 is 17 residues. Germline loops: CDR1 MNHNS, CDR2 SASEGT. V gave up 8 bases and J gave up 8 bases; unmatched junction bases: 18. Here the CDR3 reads CASVPRHPGQGAQGYTF. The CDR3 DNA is TGTGCCAGCGTACCAAGGCACCCGGGACAGGGGGCGCAAGGCTACACCTTC.

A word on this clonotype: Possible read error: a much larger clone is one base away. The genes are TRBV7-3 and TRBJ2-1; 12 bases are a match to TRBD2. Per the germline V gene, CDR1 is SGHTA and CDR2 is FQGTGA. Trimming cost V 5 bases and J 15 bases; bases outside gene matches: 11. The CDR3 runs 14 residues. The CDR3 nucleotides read TGTGCCAGCAGCCCCCGCGTGACTAGCGGGGGAAGGTTCTTC. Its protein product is CASSPRVTSGGRFF.